The source of this TCR beta chain is a study of blood T cell repertoires in COVID-19. Turning to the study itself: The analysed material was cDNA or gDNA that came from T cells, B-cell-depleted T cells, or PBMCs.

The CDR3 loop spans 13 amino acids. V shed 1 base and J shed 11 bases, with 10 bases lying between them. Germline assignment: CDR1 SGHRS and CDR2 YFSETQ. Clones were sequenced by immunoSEQ multiplex PCR, and TCRdb holds only the in-frame ones, with some missing. The sample has more than 400,000 clones; about nine tenths are singletons. Cohort allocation depended upon clinical history that participants reported. The genes are TRBV5-1 and TRBJ1-6; D remains ambiguous. The receptor was derived from a woman under 30 who had recovered from COVID-19. The sample was PBMCs or T cells enriched from blood (not recorded which). The CDR3 DNA sequence: TGCGCCAGCAGCTTGAGTGACTCGACACCCCTCCACTTT. Translating gives CASSLSDSTPLHF.